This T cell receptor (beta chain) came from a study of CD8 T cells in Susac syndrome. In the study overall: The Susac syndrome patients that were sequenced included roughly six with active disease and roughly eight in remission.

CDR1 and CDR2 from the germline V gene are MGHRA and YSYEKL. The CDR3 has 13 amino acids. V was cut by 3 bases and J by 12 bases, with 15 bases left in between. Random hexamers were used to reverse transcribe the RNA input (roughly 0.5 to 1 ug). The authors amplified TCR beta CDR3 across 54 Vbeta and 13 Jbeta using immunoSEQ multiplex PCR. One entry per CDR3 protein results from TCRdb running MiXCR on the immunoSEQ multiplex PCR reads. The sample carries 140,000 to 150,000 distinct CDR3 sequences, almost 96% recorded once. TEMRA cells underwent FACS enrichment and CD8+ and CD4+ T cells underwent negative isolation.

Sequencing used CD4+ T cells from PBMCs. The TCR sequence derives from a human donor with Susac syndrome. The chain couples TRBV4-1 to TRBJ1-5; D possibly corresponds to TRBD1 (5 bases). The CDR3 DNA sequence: TGCGCCAGCAGCCACCAGATCGGGGCACTCCAGCATTTT. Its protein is CASSHQIGALQHF.